The source of this TCR beta chain is a study of T cells after yellow fever vaccination. Regarding the study as a whole: Weaker in magnitude, the secondary response showed a faster peak on day 5 versus 15. Primary-vaccination clones mostly resurfaced post-booster (approximately 96% CD4, under 90% CD8). Abundant bulk-population clonotypes could contaminate the FACS-sorted repertoires.

Comment on this clonotype: Its matching antigen is unknown.

The CDR3 extends over 15 amino acids. The V gene lost 3 bases and the J gene lost 2 bases, with 13 bases spanning the gap. Germline CDR1 reads SGHRS; CDR2 reads YFSETQ. The study made its TCR cDNA through 5'RACE template switching. That step introduced a universal primer site along with UMIs. TCRdb analysed the 5' RACE reads with MiXCR anew, one entry per CDR3 protein. In the table there are approximately 510,000 distinct CDR3 sequences, 20% to 25% of which are singletons. The chain recombines TRBV5-1 with TRBJ2-3; D is uncertain. The clonotype originates from a man between 18 and 35 years old who received the YFV17D yellow fever vaccine. This material consisted of PBMCs, taken less than 25 days after the first yellow fever vaccination. CDR3 protein: CASSSRADHTDTQYF. Written as DNA, the CDR3 is TGCGCCAGCAGCTCTAGAGCAGACCACACAGATACGCAGTATTTT.